This T cell receptor (beta chain) is from a study of T cells in localized non-small cell lung cancer (dated by TCRdb to 2018 to 2021). Describing the broader study: The study analyzed T cell repertoires of 236 early-stage NSCLC patients, comparing tumors and uninvolved tumor-adjacent lungs. The cohort comprised roughly 230 treatment-naïve NSCLC patients with resected, localized lung tumors. The mean age of the NSCLC patients was 50 to 85 years, with 120 to 150 men and 95 to 110 women. The paper as a whole reports these results and caveats: Because multi-region sequencing of the tumors was not done, intratumor heterogeneity could not be ruled out. Because the study design was exploratory, TCR variables were selected using unadjusted p-values without false-discovery rate correction. Of the top 100 tumor clones, a median of 57 were detected in paired uninvolved adjacent lung; 28 were also among that lung's top 100. The highest T cell clonality was observed in uninvolved tumor-adjacent lung, where clonality exceeded that of tumor, suggesting that antigenic responses were more focused in uninvolved tumor-adjacent lung. Higher T cell density in blood was associated with longer overall survival, whereas higher clonality in adjacent lung was associated with shorter survival.

TCR beta CDR3 regions were sequenced from DNA using the immunoSEQ Assay. The published analysis was carried out like this. T cell density was computed as TCR beta template counts normalized to usable DNA estimated by amplifying housekeeping genes. Richness was estimated with the preseqR package, extrapolating to 400,000 templates for PBMC samples and 120,000 templates for tissue samples. Clonality was calculated as one minus Pielou's evenness. Tissue-enriched TCRs were identified through differential abundance testing performed on productive amino-acid clonotypes, with a minimum total count of 5 and an alpha of 0.1. The Jaccard Index and the Morisita Overlap Index were used to measure how much the repertoires overlapped between compartments. GLIPH grouped TCR beta CDR3s together with public tetramer-defined viral CDR3s, and a viral motif had to include at least three viral sequences and show V-gene enrichment. TCRdb provides this immuneACCESS table in a form limited to in-frame rearrangements. Some clones are lacking; in checked studies, under half of them reflect an unresolved V gene, and why the rest are absent is not known. The V and J calls and clone size were taken over from that table, and D and trimming were inferred from the DNA. The sample table contains about 53,000 clones; only one count was recorded for around four fifths of them. The ten largest clones take up approximately 18% of the sample.

At diagnosis, tumor, uninvolved tumor-adjacent lung and peripheral blood were collected and then preserved as a mix of FFPE and fresh-frozen material. Blood samples were analyzed as peripheral blood mononuclear cells for TCR repertoire profiling. Remarks on this clone: The target of this receptor is not known. Base-call qualities are not available, and no considerably larger clone is one nucleotide away.

The source material was peripheral blood mononuclear cells, sampled before any cancer treatment. The TCR originated in a man aged 35-75 years with stage III lung adenocarcinoma.

The CDR3: CASSLGQEETQYF. The DNA is as follows: TGTGCCAGCAGCTTAGGACAAGAAGAGACCCAGTACTTC. The chain employs TRBV7-8 and TRBJ2-5, with the D gene uncertain. The germline V gene gives CDR1 as SGHVS and CDR2 as FQNEAQ. From its cysteine to its phenylalanine, the CDR3 spans 13 amino acids. The retained sequence is limited to the CDR3, 39 bases, with the frame set at the first base. Trimming costs V 1 base and J 3 bases, and their ends lie 6 bases apart.